These 15 T cell receptor beta chains came from one sample sequenced in a study of CD8 T cells in Susac syndrome. With random hexamers, reverse transcription was performed on about 0.45 to 1 ug of RNA. TCRdb re-called the immunoSEQ multiplex PCR reads with MiXCR, one entry per CDR3 protein. The sample has about 120,000 distinct CDR3 sequences, under 95% seen once. The sequencing input was CD8+ T cells from PBMCs. All receptors come from a human donor in good health.

The chain links TRBV5-1 to TRBJ2-3, with D possibly being TRBD2 (5 bases). This CDR3 spans 16 amino acids. The V end lost 0 bases, the J end lost 4 bases, and 15 bases lay between the germline ends. Germline V lookup: CDR1 SGHRS, CDR2 YFSETQ. The CDR3 region is CASSLETSGRADTQYF. CDR3 coding DNA: TGCGCCAGCAGCTTGGAAACTAGTGGAAGGGCAGATACGCAGTATTTT. Drawing the rest from reference TRBV5-1 and TRBJ2-3, the complete variable domain is KAGVTQTPRYLIKTRGQQVTLSCSPISGHRSVSWYQQTPGQGLQFLFEYFSETQRNKGNFPGRFSGRQFSNSRSEMNVSTLELGDSALYLCASSLETSGRADTQYFGPGTRLTVL.

The V gene is TRBV3-1, the J gene TRBJ1-5; possible D gene TRBD1, 5 bases. The CDR3 sequence is 14 residues long. V lost 0 bases to trimming and J lost 4 bases, with 7 bases between them. Germline V gene data show CDR1 as LGHDT and CDR2 as YNNKEL (reference sequence). The CDR3 here is CASSQEAGNQPQHF. CDR3 coding DNA: TGTGCCAGCAGCCAAGAAGCAGGGAATCAGCCCCAGCATTTT. The full variable domain, completed using reference TRBV3-1 and TRBJ1-5, is DTAVSQTPKYLVTQMGNDKSIKCEQNLGHDTMYWYKQDSKKFLKIMFSYNNKELIINETVPNRFSPKSPDKAHLNLHINSLELGDSAVYFCASSQEAGNQPQHFGDGTRLSIL.

The gene calls are TRBV5-1 and TRBJ2-7; D uncertain. Germline V CDR1 and CDR2: SGHRS, YFSETQ. CDR3 length: 13 amino acids. Trimming took off 2 bases at V and 0 bases at J, with 6 bases between the two ends. This CDR3 is CASSFDNSYEQYF. DNA for the CDR3: TGCGCCAGCAGCTTTGACAACTCCTACGAGCAGTACTTC.

The chain couples TRBV5-1 to TRBJ1-4; D is perhaps TRBD1 (5 bases). V was clipped by 0 bases and J by 10 bases, with 16 bases between them. Looked up from germline, CDR1 is SGHRS and CDR2 is YFSETQ. The CDR3 totals 15 residues. The CDR3 reads CASSLAWLAGGKLFF. The CDR3, as DNA: TGCGCCAGCAGCTTGGCCTGGCTGGCCGGGGGAAAACTGTTTTTT. Full variable domain (remainder filled in from reference TRBV5-1 and TRBJ1-4): KAGVTQTPRYLIKTRGQQVTLSCSPISGHRSVSWYQQTPGQGLQFLFEYFSETQRNKGNFPGRFSGRQFSNSRSEMNVSTLELGDSALYLCASSLAWLAGGKLFFGSGTQLSVL.

This chain uses TRBV7-2 with TRBJ1-2; a possible D gene is TRBD1 (6 bases). Germline V gene sequence: CDR1 SGHTA, CDR2 FQGNSA. V dropped 4 bases and J dropped 8 bases, with 17 bases sitting between them. This CDR3 has 14 amino acids. As DNA, the CDR3 is TGTGCCAGCAGCTCGCAGGGGCGCGTGGGCGGCTACACCTTC. Its protein is CASSSQGRVGGYTF.

This sequence joins TRBV5-1 and TRBJ2-3; 7 bases fit TRBD2. Germline CDR1 and CDR2: SGHRS and YFSETQ. The CDR3 runs to 18 residues. The J segment lost 3 bases and the V segment lost 8 bases, leaving 21 bases of the junction unmatched. CDR3 amino acids: CASQRGGAGTGGTDTQYF. The CDR3 DNA reads TGCGCCAGTCAACGAGGAGGGGCAGGGACGGGAGGAACAGATACGCAGTATTTT.

The chain links TRBV5-1 to TRBJ1-1; the match to TRBD1 covers 12 bases. V was clipped by 4 bases and J by 10 bases; unmatched bases: 8. Germline V gives CDR1 SGHRS, CDR2 YFSETQ. CDR3 length: 14 residues. The CDR3 nucleotides read TGCGCCAGCAGCCCACCGGGACAGGGGGCGCGAGCTTTCTTT. Encoded protein: CASSPPGQGARAFF. Full variable domain (missing parts from reference TRBV5-1 and TRBJ1-1): KAGVTQTPRYLIKTRGQQVTLSCSPISGHRSVSWYQQTPGQGLQFLFEYFSETQRNKGNFPGRFSGRQFSNSRSEMNVSTLELGDSALYLCASSPPGQGARAFFGQGTRLTVV.

This chain links TRBV19 with TRBJ2-1; D remains unclear. The CDR3 is 15 amino acids. Per the germline V gene, CDR1 is LNHDA and CDR2 is SQIVND (reference sequence). Trimming shortened V by 7 bases and J by 4 bases, and 17 bases separated the two germline ends. CDR3 bases: TGTGCCAGTACCAAAGGGCTCAGTTGGTACAATGAGCAGTTCTTC. Its translation: CASTKGLSWYNEQFF.

This chain uses TRBV7-2 with TRBJ2-7, with 13 bases matching TRBD2. The junction had 12 bases not matched to a gene; V was cut back by 7 bases and J by 6 bases. CDR1 is SGHTA, CDR2 FQGNSA, per germline. The CDR3 extends over 16 amino acids. In nucleotides, the CDR3 is TGTGCCAGCAAGGGACTAGCGGGGAGGGACGGGGTCGAGCAGTACTTC. This translates into CASKGLAGRDGVEQYF.

The genes are TRBV12-3 or TRBV12-4 and TRBJ2-3; perhaps TRBD2 as D (5 bases). The CDR3 runs to 14 residues. V lost 3 bases to trimming and J lost 10 bases, with 17 bases between them. CDR3 in DNA: TGTGCCAGCAGTTTTTCGGGGTCCGGATACGCGCAGTATTTT. As protein: CASSFSGSGYAQYF.

The rearrangement uses TRBV7-8 and TRBJ2-7; D is unclear. The CDR3 totals 13 residues. Trimming left V 2 bases short and J 5 bases short, with 10 bases between. The germline V gene has CDR1 SGHVS and CDR2 FQNEAQ. The CDR3 sequence: CASSLSSPNEQYF. The CDR3 bases are TGTGCCAGCAGCTTATCTAGTCCCAACGAGCAGTACTTC.

The chain links TRBV20-1 to TRBJ2-7, with 9 bases aligning to TRBD2. The germline V gene has CDR1 DFQATT and CDR2 SNEGSKA (reference sequence). This CDR3 is built from 15 residues. With 5 bases clipped from V and 0 bases from J, the junction kept 8 bases outside the gene matches. The CDR3 DNA follows: TGCAGTGCTCTTCTAGCGGGACGGGGCTCCTACGAGCAGTACTTC. Protein product: CSALLAGRGSYEQYF.

Only one count was recorded for this clonotype. The gene calls are TRBV18 and TRBJ2-1; TRBD2 matches at 9 bases. CDR1 is KGHSH, CDR2 LQKENI, per germline. V lost 3 bases and J lost 6; bases outside the gene matches: 6. CDR3 length equals 15 residues. The CDR3 here is CASSPLAGPPNEQFF. The CDR3 DNA is TGTGCCAGCTCACCTCTAGCGGGACCCCCCAATGAGCAGTTCTTC.

The chain is built from TRBV30 and TRBJ2-3; TRBD2 agrees at 9 bases. CDR1 is GTSNPN, CDR2 SVGIG, per germline (reference sequence). The CDR3 totals 16 residues. The V gene end was trimmed by 0 bases and the J gene end by 4 bases; junction bases not matched to a gene: 8. This CDR3 is CAWSVLGGGGADTQYF. CDR3 nucleotide sequence: TGTGCCTGGAGTGTACTAGGCGGCGGGGGGGCAGATACGCAGTATTTT.

The chain combines TRBV3-1 with TRBJ2-7; D unresolved. Germline V lookup: CDR1 LGHDT, CDR2 YNNKEL (reference sequence). V was clipped by 4 bases and J by 3 bases, with 16 bases between them. The CDR3 has 15 residues. CDR3 nucleotides: TGTGCCAGCAGCCCCCGGGCTACGACTTTCTACGAGCAGTACTTC. Translating it yields CASSPRATTFYEQYF.